These 15 T cell receptor beta chains share one sample of origin, sequenced in a study of blood T cells in healthy people across ages. A second roughly 7 to 12 cycle PCR used barcoded and J-beta primers. TCRdb reanalysed the 5' RACE reads using MiXCR and keeps one entry per CDR3 protein. In the table there are some 1.7 million distinct CDR3 sequences, roughly 30% of which are singletons. What was sequenced was blood. These receptor sequences come from a woman aged 25 to 39 in good health.

The V and J genes are TRBV18 and TRBJ2-1; D perhaps matches TRBD2 (6 bases). Germline V lookup: CDR1 KGHSH, CDR2 LQKENI. Trimming shortened V by 3 bases and J by 8 bases, and 8 bases separated the two germline ends. There are 12 residues in the CDR3. This CDR3 is CASSPSGDEQFF. DNA of the CDR3: TGTGCCAGCTCACCTTCGGGGGATGAGCAGTTCTTC.

The sample holds many counts of this clonotype. The chain couples TRBV24-1 to TRBJ2-7; 9 bases agree with TRBD1. V lost 5 bases to trimming and J lost 1 base; unmatched junction nucleotides: 14. Germline CDR1 and CDR2: KGHDR and SFDVKD. This CDR3 spans 18 amino acids. CDR3 in amino acids: CATSAVPIRTGDSYEQYF. CDR3 DNA: TGTGCCACCAGTGCCGTGCCCATAAGGACAGGGGATTCCTACGAGCAGTACTTC.

This clonotype appeared a few times. The chain has TRBV5-4 and TRBJ2-5; TRBD1 agrees at 9 bases. The J call is doubtful: the DNA matches TRBJ2-7 better. The V gene's germline CDR1 is SGHNT and CDR2 YYREEE (reference sequence). This CDR3 comprises 16 residues. The DNA for the CDR3 is TGTGCCAGCAGCTTGGGGCCGGGACAGGGTGGCTACGAGCAGTACTTC. Protein: CASSLGPGQGGYEQYF.

A few counts support this clonotype. The rearrangement joins TRBV20-1 to TRBJ2-5, with a weak D call TRBD1 (5 bases). Per germline, CDR1 DFQATT and CDR2 SNEGSKA (reference sequence). The CDR3 has 14 amino acids. Between the trimmed V and J ends, which lost 1 base and 4 bases, there was a span of 13 bases. The CDR3 region has the DNA TGCAGTGCTAGAGCCCCAAGTAGGGGAGAGACCCAGTACTTC. It is translated as CSARAPSRGETQYF.

V usage is TRBV13 and J usage is TRBJ2-1, with 8 bases aligning to TRBD2. Germline values: CDR1 PRHDT, CDR2 FYEKMQ (reference sequence). CDR3 length equals 14 residues. The V gene end was trimmed by 4 bases and the J gene end by 7 bases; junction bases not matched to a gene: 6. CDR3 region: CASSSSAGANEQFF. The DNA of the CDR3 is TGTGCCAGCAGCTCTTCAGCGGGAGCAAATGAGCAGTTCTTC.

This clonotype appeared a few times. The chain is built from TRBV29-1 and TRBJ2-5; the D gene is possibly TRBD1 (5 bases). Trimming removed 2 bases from V and 5 bases from J, with 12 bases in between. The V gene's germline CDR1 is SQVTM and CDR2 ANQGSEA. The CDR3 totals 13 residues. In nucleotides, the CDR3 is TGCAGCGTTGAATCGGCAGGGCGGGAGACCCAGTACTTC. Protein sequence: CSVESAGRETQYF.

This clonotype came up a few times. This chain links TRBV19 with TRBJ1-1; D is unclear. The germline V and J ends were trimmed by 2 bases and 3 bases, with 7 bases remaining between them. The CDR3 runs 13 residues. Germline V gene data show CDR1 as LNHDA and CDR2 as SQIVND (reference sequence). The CDR3 region has the DNA TGTGCCAGTAGTATAAAGGGAGACACTGAAGCTTTCTTT. The encoded protein is CASSIKGDTEAFF.

This clonotype was counted between two and nine times. It may be a read error: a sequence one base away is much more abundant. The rearrangement joins TRBV20-1 to TRBJ2-1; 9 nucleotides line up with TRBD2. The DNA end lines up better with TRBJ2-7; the J call may be wrong. CDR1 DFQATT and CDR2 SNEGSKA come from the germline V gene (reference sequence). CDR3 length equals 15 residues. This chain's CDR3 is CSAISSGTVGNEQYF. The CDR3 region has the DNA TGCAGTGCTATTTCTAGCGGGACGGTAGGCAATGAGCAGTACTTC.

The CDR3 loop reads CASSFKRYDEQFF. The CDR3 DNA reads TGTGCCAGCAGTTTTAAGCGTTACGATGAGCAGTTCTTC. J is TRBJ2-1 and V is TRBV12-3 or TRBV12-4, with unresolved D. Trimming left V 3 bases short and J 8 bases short, with 11 bases between. The CDR3 runs to 13 residues.

Ten or more counts support this clonotype. The CDR3 region has the DNA TGTGCCAGCAGTTACTCGTCGCTGGGGCCGAGCGAGCAGTACTTC. Its translation is CASSYSSLGPSEQYF. The chain carries TRBV6-6 and TRBJ2-7, with D perhaps matching TRBD1 (5 bases). V dropped 0 bases and J dropped 6 bases, with 15 bases sitting between them. The CDR3 length is 15 residues. CDR1 and CDR2 (germline): MNHNY, SVGAGI (reference sequence).

This clonotype was observed at least ten times. The chain couples TRBV5-1 to TRBJ2-7; D possibly corresponds to TRBD1 (6 bases). V lost 3 bases and J 2 bases, leaving 12 bases between the germline ends. Looked up from germline, CDR1 is SGHRS and CDR2 is YFSETQ. The CDR3 loop spans 14 amino acids. Here the CDR3 reads CASSSRGGTYEQYF. For the CDR3, the DNA is TGCGCCAGCAGCTCCAGGGGCGGTACCTACGAGCAGTACTTC.

The chain carries TRBV29-1 and TRBJ2-1; a weak D match, TRBD1 (6 bases). Trimming removed 4 bases from V and 8 bases from J, with 21 bases in between. The germline CDR1 and CDR2 sequences are SQVTM and ANQGSEA. The CDR3 has 15 amino acids. The CDR3 coding sequence is TGCAGCGTTGTTAACTGGGGGCGCGGTGCAGATGAGCAGTTCTTC. Amino acids: CSVVNWGRGADEQFF.

The chain carries TRBV4-1 and TRBJ1-2; the D is unclear. The CDR3 is 15 amino acids. From germline, CDR1 is MGHRA and CDR2 YSYEKL. Trimming cost V 3 bases and J 0 bases, with 11 bases left between them. CDR3 in amino acids: CASSHPVAANYGYTF. The CDR3 region has the DNA TGCGCCAGCAGCCATCCCGTTGCGGCTAACTATGGCTACACCTTC.

This clonotype was seen ten or more times. This chain joins TRBV5-1 and TRBJ2-4, with D unresolved. V lost 5 bases to trimming and J lost 0 bases, with 12 bases between them. The CDR3 covers 15 residues. Germline V gene sequence: CDR1 SGHRS, CDR2 YFSETQ. The CDR3 loop reads CASSSQDLAKNIQYF. In nucleotides, the CDR3 is TGCGCCAGCAGTTCTCAGGATTTAGCCAAAAACATTCAGTACTTC.

The V and J genes are TRBV5-6 and TRBJ1-2, with 7 positions matching TRBD1. Germline V CDR1 and CDR2: SGHDT, YYEEEE. The V gene end was trimmed by 2 bases and the J gene end by 6 bases; junction bases not matched to a gene: 7. The CDR3 runs to 14 residues. CDR3 sequence (DNA): TGTGCCAGCAGCTTCTTAGACAGGGCGGATGGCTACACCTTC. As protein: CASSFLDRADGYTF.